This T cell receptor (beta chain) was retrieved from a study of cytomegalovirus exposure and HLA in healthy donors. Study-level findings and limits: According to the study, 150 to 200 TCR beta chains were cytomegalovirus-associated. The authors considered a cluster of highly shared sequence variants likely to be a sequencing artifact. Later work showed greater clonal expansion in HLA-associated TCR beta chains than in equally common others. CMV serostatus alone was available as immune exposure information.

On this clone: The antigen is not known.

The PCR made use of 60 Vbeta and 13 Jbeta primers. TCRdb keeps only in-frame clones here, not all; method: immunoSEQ multiplex PCR. The table lists more than 100,000 clones, 75% to 85% of them singletons. Germline V gene sequence: CDR1 SGHNT, CDR2 YYREEE (reference sequence). This CDR3 is built from 12 residues. Trimming pared 4 bases from V and 7 bases from J, leaving 8 bases between. The receptor was isolated from a woman aged 50 to 60 in good health and CMV-seropositive. The genes are TRBV5-4 and TRBJ2-2, with D possibly matching TRBD2 (6 bases). The sequencing sample was made of PBMCs. The CDR3 here is CASSGGFGELFF. In nucleotides, the CDR3 is TGTGCCAGCAGCGGAGGGTTCGGGGAGCTGTTTTTT.